The clone carrying this T cell receptor (beta chain) was seen a single time. These data are taken from a study of prognosis after radiotherapy for stage I lung cancer. CDR3 size: 15 residues. Germline values: CDR1 SGHNT, CDR2 YENEEA. The J segment lost 6 bases and the V segment lost 5 bases, leaving 5 bases of the junction unmatched. Amplification of the TCR beta CDR3 (from genomic DNA) was done by two-round multiplex PCR. Primers specific to each TRBV and TRBJ gene drove first-round PCR. TCRdb independently ran MiXCR on the multiplex PCR reads; one entry per CDR3 protein. The table shows about 15,000 distinct CDR3 sequences, with 30% to 40% occurring only once.

This receptor was identified in a donor aged 50 or older with non-small cell lung cancer. The chain combines TRBV11-3 with TRBJ2-3; 13 bases are shared with TRBD2. Sequencing used PBMCs, obtained before or after stereotactic body radiation therapy (not recorded which). The CDR3 DNA sequence: TGTGCCAGCAGCAAGGGACTAGCGGGATTCGATACGCAGTATTTT. Its protein product is CASSKGLAGFDTQYF.